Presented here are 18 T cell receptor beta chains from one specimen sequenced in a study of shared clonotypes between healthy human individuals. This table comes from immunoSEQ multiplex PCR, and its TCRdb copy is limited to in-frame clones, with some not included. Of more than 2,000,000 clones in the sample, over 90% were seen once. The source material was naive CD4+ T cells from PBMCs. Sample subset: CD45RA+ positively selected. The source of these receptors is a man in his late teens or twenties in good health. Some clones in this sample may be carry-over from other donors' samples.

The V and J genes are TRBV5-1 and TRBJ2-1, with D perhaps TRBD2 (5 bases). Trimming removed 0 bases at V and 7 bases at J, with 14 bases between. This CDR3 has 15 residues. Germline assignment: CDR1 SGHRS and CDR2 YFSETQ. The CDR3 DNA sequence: TGCGCCAGCAGCTTGGCTTTGGATCCGGGGAATGAGCAGTTCTTC. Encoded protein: CASSLALDPGNEQFF.

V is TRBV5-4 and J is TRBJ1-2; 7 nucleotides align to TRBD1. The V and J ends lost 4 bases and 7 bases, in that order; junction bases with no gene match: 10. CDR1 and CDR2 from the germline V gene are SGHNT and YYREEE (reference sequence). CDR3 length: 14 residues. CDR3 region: CASSQKTGLVGYTF. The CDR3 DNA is TGTGCCAGCAGCCAGAAGACAGGGCTAGTTGGCTACACCTTC. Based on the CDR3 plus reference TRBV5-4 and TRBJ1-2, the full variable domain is ETGVTQSPTHLIKTRGQQVTLRCSSQSGHNTVSWYQQALGQGPQFIFQYYREEENGRGNFPPRFSGLQFPNYSSELNVNALELDDSALYLCASSQKTGLVGYTFGSGTRLTVV.

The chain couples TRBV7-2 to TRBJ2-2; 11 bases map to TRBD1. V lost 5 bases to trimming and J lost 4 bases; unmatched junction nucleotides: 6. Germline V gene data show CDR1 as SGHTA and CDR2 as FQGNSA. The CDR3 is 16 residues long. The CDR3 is CASSPWTGGGTGELFF. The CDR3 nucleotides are TGTGCCAGCAGCCCGTGGACAGGGGGCGGCACCGGGGAGCTGTTTTTT.

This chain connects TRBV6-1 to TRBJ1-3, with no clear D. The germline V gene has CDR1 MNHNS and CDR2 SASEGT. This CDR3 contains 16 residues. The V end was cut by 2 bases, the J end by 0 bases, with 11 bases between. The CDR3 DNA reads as TGTGCCAGCAGTGAATGGAACCGAACCTCTGGAAACACCATATATTTT. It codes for CASSEWNRTSGNTIYF.

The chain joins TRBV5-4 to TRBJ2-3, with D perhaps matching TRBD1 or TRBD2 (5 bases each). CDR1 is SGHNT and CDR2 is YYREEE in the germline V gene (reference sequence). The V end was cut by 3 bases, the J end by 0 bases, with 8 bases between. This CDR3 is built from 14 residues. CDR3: CASSSGPSTDTQYF. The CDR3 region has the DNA TGTGCCAGCAGCTCGGGACCTAGCACAGATACGCAGTATTTT.

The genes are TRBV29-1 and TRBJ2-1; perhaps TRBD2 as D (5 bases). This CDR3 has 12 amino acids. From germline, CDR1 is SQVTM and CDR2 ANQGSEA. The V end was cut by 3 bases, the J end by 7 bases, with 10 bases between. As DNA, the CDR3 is TGCAGCGTTGAGACACTAGTGAATGAGCAGTTCTTC. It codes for CSVETLVNEQFF.

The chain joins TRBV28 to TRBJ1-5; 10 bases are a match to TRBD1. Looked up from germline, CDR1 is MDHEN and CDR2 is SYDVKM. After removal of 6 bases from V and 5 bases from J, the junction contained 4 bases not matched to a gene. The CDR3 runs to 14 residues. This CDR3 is CASSRTGGYQPQHF. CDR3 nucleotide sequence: TGTGCCAGCAGCCGGACAGGGGGTTATCAGCCCCAGCATTTT.

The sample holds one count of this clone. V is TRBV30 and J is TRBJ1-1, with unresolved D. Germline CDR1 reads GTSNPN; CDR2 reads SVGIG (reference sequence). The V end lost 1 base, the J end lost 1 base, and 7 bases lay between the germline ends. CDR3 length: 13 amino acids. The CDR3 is CAWSADKNTEAFF. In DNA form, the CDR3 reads TGTGCCTGGAGTGCCGACAAGAACACTGAAGCTTTCTTT.

In DNA, the CDR3 is TGTGCCAGCAGGGAGGGGGTAGGGCAGTACTTC. It is translated as CASREGVGQYF. This chain uses TRBV2 with TRBJ2-7, with D possibly being TRBD1 or TRBD2 (6 bases each). Germline V gives CDR1 SNHLY, CDR2 FYNNEI. This CDR3 has 11 residues. V lost 6 bases and J lost 9, with 12 bases in between.

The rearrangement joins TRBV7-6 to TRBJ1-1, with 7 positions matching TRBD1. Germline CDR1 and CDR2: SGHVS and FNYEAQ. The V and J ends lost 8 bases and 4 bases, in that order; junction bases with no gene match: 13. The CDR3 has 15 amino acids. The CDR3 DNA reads TGTGCCAGCGCCCCGTCCCAGGGGGTGGGCACTGAAGCTTTCTTT. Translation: CASAPSQGVGTEAFF.

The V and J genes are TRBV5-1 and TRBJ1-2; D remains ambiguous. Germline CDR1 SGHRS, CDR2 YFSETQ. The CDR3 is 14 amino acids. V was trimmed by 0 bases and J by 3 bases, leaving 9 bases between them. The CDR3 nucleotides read TGCGCCAGCAGCTTGGCACGCGGGGACTATGGCTACACCTTC. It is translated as CASSLARGDYGYTF.

Here the CDR3 DNA reads TGTGCCAGTAGTACACTAGCGGGGGGCACAGATACGCAGTATTTT. Translated, it gives CASSTLAGGTDTQYF. The gene calls are TRBV19 and TRBJ2-3; 11 bases are shared with TRBD2. This CDR3 contains 15 residues. Germline CDR1 LNHDA, CDR2 SQIVND (reference sequence). With V trimmed by 4 bases and J by 1 base, 1 base remained unmatched. The full variable domain, its missing parts supplied by reference TRBV19 and TRBJ2-3, is DGGITQSPKYLFRKEGQNVTLSCEQNLNHDAMYWYRQDPGQGLRLIYYSQIVNDFQKGDIAEGYSVSREKKESFPLTVTSAQKNPTAFYLCASSTLAGGTDTQYFGPGTRLTVL.

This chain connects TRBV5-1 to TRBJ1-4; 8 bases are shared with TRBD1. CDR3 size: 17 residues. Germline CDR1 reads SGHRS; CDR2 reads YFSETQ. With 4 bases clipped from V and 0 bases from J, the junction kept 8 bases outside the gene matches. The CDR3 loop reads CASSERTGRATNEKLFF. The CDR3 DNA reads TGCGCCAGCAGCGAGAGGACAGGGCGGGCAACTAATGAAAAACTGTTTTTT.

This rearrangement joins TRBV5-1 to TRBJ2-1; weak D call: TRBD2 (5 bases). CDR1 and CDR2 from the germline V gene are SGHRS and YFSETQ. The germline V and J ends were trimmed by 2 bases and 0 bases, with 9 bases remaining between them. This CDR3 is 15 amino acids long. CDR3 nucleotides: TGCGCCAGCAGCTTTGGGGAGAGCTCCTACAATGAGCAGTTCTTC. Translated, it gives CASSFGESSYNEQFF.

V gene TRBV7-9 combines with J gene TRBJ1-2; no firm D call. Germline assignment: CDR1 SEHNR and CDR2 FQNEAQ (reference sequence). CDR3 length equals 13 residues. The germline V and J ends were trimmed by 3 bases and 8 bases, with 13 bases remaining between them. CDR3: CASSFVGEGGYTF. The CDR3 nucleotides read TGTGCCAGCAGCTTCGTCGGGGAAGGCGGCTACACCTTC.

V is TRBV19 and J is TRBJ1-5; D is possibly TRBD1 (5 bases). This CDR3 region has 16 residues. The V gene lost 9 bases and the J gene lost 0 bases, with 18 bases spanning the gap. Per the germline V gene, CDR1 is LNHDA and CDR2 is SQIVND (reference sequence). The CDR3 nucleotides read TGTGCCAGCACAGGTTCTGTTGGATTTAGCAATCAGCCCCAGCATTTT. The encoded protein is CASTGSVGFSNQPQHF.

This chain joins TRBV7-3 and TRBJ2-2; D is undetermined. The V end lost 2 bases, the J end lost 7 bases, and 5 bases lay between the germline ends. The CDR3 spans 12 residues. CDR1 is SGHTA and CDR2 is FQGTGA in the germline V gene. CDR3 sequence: CASSLGDGELFF. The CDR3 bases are TGTGCCAGCAGCTTAGGGGACGGGGAGCTGTTTTTT.

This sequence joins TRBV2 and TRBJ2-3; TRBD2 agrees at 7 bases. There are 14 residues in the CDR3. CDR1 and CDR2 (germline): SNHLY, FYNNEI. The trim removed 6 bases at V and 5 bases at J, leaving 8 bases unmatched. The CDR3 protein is CASSGLGEKDTQYF. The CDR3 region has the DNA TGTGCCAGCAGCGGACTAGGGGAAAAAGATACGCAGTATTTT.